Presented here are 21 T cell receptor beta chains from one specimen sequenced in a study of T cells after yellow fever vaccination. Each CDR3 protein gets one entry after TCRdb re-called the 5' RACE reads with MiXCR. The sample lists more than 300,000 distinct CDR3 sequences, about 10% occurring once. Source: CD4+ T cells sorted from PBMCs, taken 45 days after the yellow fever booster vaccination. All receptors derive from a man between 18 and 35 years old who received the YFV17D yellow fever vaccine.

This clonotype was recorded many times. The chain couples TRBV20-1 to TRBJ1-5; no definite D call. With 6 bases removed from V and 0 bases from J, the gap between germline ends came to 12 bases. The length of the CDR3 is 14 residues. Germline CDR1 reads DFQATT; CDR2 reads SNEGSKA (reference sequence). CDR3 in DNA: TGCAGTGCGAAGTCGGGGATTAGCAATCAGCCCCAGCATTTT. Translating it yields CSAKSGISNQPQHF.

V gene TRBV6-4 combines with J gene TRBJ2-6; D unclear. Trimming took 4 bases from V and 0 from J, leaving 7 bases between them. The CDR3 is 15 amino acids. From germline, CDR1 is MRHNA and CDR2 SNTAGT. CDR3 amino acids: CASSAEFSGANVLTF. The CDR3 DNA follows: TGTGCCAGCAGTGCTGAGTTCTCTGGGGCCAACGTCCTGACTTTC.

A few counts support this clonotype. V usage is TRBV6-5 and J usage is TRBJ2-6; 8 bases agree with TRBD1. The CDR3 contains 15 residues. J lost 2 bases, V lost 8 bases, and 5 bases had no gene match. Looked up from germline, CDR1 is MNHEY and CDR2 is SVGAGI. CDR3 DNA sequence: TGTGCCAGCTGGACAGGGACCACTGGGGCCAACGTCCTGACTTTC. It yields the protein CASWTGTTGANVLTF.

This clonotype turned up a few times. The V gene is TRBV25-1, the J gene TRBJ2-3; D gene uncertain. Trimming removed 6 bases from V and 4 bases from J, with 8 bases in between. Per germline, CDR1 MGHDK and CDR2 SYGVNS. This CDR3 is 12 amino acids long. In DNA, the CDR3 is TGTGCCAGCAGGTCCATGTCAGATACGCAGTATTTT. Protein sequence: CASRSMSDTQYF.

The chain is built from TRBV6-1 and TRBJ2-7; 9 positions match TRBD1. Germline assignment: CDR1 MNHNS and CDR2 SASEGT. V shed 6 bases and J 2 bases; nucleotides not matched to a gene: 5. The CDR3 has 14 amino acids. The chain's CDR3 is CASRIGTGTYEQYV. CDR3 sequence (DNA): TGTGCCAGCAGGATTGGGACAGGGACCTACGAGCAGTACGTC.

This clonotype has a handful of counts. The gene calls are TRBV29-1 and TRBJ1-1; a weak D match, TRBD1 (5 bases). This CDR3 is built from 14 residues. Germline V gene sequence: CDR1 SQVTM, CDR2 ANQGSEA. The V end was cut by 4 bases, the J end by 1 base, with 13 bases between. CDR3 coding DNA: TGCAGCGTTGTGGGGCCAGCTGCGAACACTGAAGCTTTCTTT. Protein: CSVVGPAANTEAFF.

The CDR3 reads CASSTQGGDEAFF. DNA of the CDR3: TGTGCCAGCAGCACACAGGGAGGGGACGAAGCTTTCTTT. The chain employs TRBV6-6 and TRBJ1-1; a possible D gene is TRBD1 (6 bases). The CDR3 runs 13 residues. Germline V gene lookup returns CDR1 MNHNY and CDR2 SVGAGI (reference sequence). The V end was cut by 6 bases, the J end by 8 bases, with 16 bases between.

This clonotype was picked up many times. V and J are TRBV27 and TRBJ2-1, with D possibly matching TRBD2 (6 bases). CDR3 length: 12 amino acids. V was shortened by 7 bases and J by 4 bases, with 8 bases between the two germline ends. Germline V gives CDR1 MNHEY, CDR2 SMNVEV (reference sequence). CDR3 in amino acids: CASTGGYNEQFF. Written as DNA, the CDR3 is TGTGCCAGCACCGGGGGATACAATGAGCAGTTCTTC.

This clonotype was seen many times. The chain joins TRBV5-6 to TRBJ2-4, with D unresolved. Germline V gives CDR1 SGHDT, CDR2 YYEEEE. V was cut by 6 bases and J by 6 bases, with 16 bases left in between. CDR3 length: 14 residues. The CDR3 region has the DNA TGTGCCAGCACCGAAACGGGCGTCGGAAACATTCAGTACTTC. Protein: CASTETGVGNIQYF. Complete variable domain (other parts from reference TRBV5-6 and TRBJ2-4): DAGVTQSPTHLIKTRGQQVTLRCSPKSGHDTVSWYQQALGQGPQFIFQYYEEEERQRGNFPDRFSGHQFPNYSSELNVNALLLGDSALYLCASTETGVGNIQYFGAGTRLSVL.

This chain links TRBV7-2 with TRBJ2-3; tentative D call: TRBD2 (7 bases). V was cut by 4 bases and J by 5 bases, with 22 bases left in between. The CDR3 runs to 17 residues. Germline lookup yields CDR1 SGHTA and CDR2 FQGNSA. DNA for the CDR3: TGTGCCAGCAGCTCCGAGGGGTCGCGGGGGCGGGGAGATACGCAGTATTTT. It is translated as CASSSEGSRGRGDTQYF.

This chain joins TRBV20-1 and TRBJ2-2, with D perhaps TRBD1 (6 bases). Trimming took 3 bases from V and 6 from J, leaving 8 bases between them. The CDR3 runs to 12 residues. The germline CDR1 and CDR2 sequences are DFQATT and SNEGSKA (reference sequence). The chain's CDR3 is CSASQGPGELFF. CDR3 nucleotides: TGCAGTGCTAGTCAGGGGCCCGGGGAGCTGTTTTTT.

The J gene is TRBJ2-3, the V gene TRBV7-6, with 14 bases fitting TRBD2. This CDR3 has 15 residues. With 5 bases clipped from V and 6 bases from J, the junction kept 4 bases outside the gene matches. Germline V lookup: CDR1 SGHVS, CDR2 FNYEAQ. The CDR3 protein is CASSVGLAGADTQYF. CDR3 nucleotides: TGTGCCAGCAGCGTGGGACTAGCGGGGGCGGATACGCAGTATTTT.

V is TRBV6-7 and J is TRBJ1-1; D not resolved. TRBV6-7 is treated as an ORF (open reading frame) with a function not yet certain. The CDR3 has 12 residues. Trimming shortened V by 6 bases and J by 9 bases, and 14 bases separated the two germline ends. The CDR3 DNA sequence: TGTGCCAGCAGCCCAACCGGGCGGCAAGCTTTCTTT. Amino acid sequence: CASSPTGRQAFF.

This clonotype occurred once. The chain couples TRBV5-1 to TRBJ1-1; no firm D call. The CDR3 contains 13 residues. Germline loops: CDR1 SGHRS, CDR2 YFSETQ. The germline V and J ends were trimmed by 4 bases and 7 bases, with 14 bases remaining between them. CDR3 coding DNA: TGCGCCAGCAGCCCCTCCGGCGAAGGTGAAGCTTTCTTT. It translates to CASSPSGEGEAFF.

Many counts were recorded for this clonotype. The V gene is TRBV5-1, the J gene TRBJ2-7; TRBD1 matches 7 bases. Germline-derived CDR1 and CDR2 are SGHRS and YFSETQ. The V gene end was trimmed by 3 bases and the J gene end by 0 bases; junction bases not matched to a gene: 0. This CDR3 region has 13 residues. CDR3 in amino acids: CASSWDSSYEQYV. The CDR3, as DNA: TGCGCCAGCAGCTGGGACAGCTCCTACGAGCAGTACGTC.

This clonotype was detected ten times or more. The chain has TRBV5-1 and TRBJ2-5, with 7 bases identical to TRBD2. Germline V gene lookup returns CDR1 SGHRS and CDR2 YFSETQ. The CDR3 spans 15 residues. V shed 4 bases and J 7 bases; nucleotides not matched to a gene: 13. CDR3 DNA sequence: TGCGCCAGCAGCAGCGGGACGGGGACCTCAGGGACCCAGTACTTC. Amino acid sequence: CASSSGTGTSGTQYF.

The chain joins TRBV12-3 or TRBV12-4 to TRBJ1-1; D remains unclear. This CDR3 is built from 12 residues. The V gene lost 3 bases and the J gene lost 7 bases, with 9 bases spanning the gap. The CDR3 region is CASSFGSVEAFF. The CDR3 region has the DNA TGTGCCAGCAGTTTTGGTTCGGTTGAAGCTTTCTTT.

This chain links TRBV20-1 with TRBJ2-5; 9 nucleotides line up with TRBD2. J gave up 1 base and V 4 bases, and 4 bases lay outside the gene matches. CDR3 size: 14 residues. Germline V lookup: CDR1 DFQATT, CDR2 SNEGSKA (reference sequence). The CDR3 bases are TGCAGTGCTATAGCGGGGGCCTTCCAAGAGACCCAGTACTTC. Translated: CSAIAGAFQETQYF.

This clonotype was picked up many times. This rearrangement joins TRBV3-1 to TRBJ1-3; D gene ambiguous. This CDR3 is built from 12 residues. The germline gives CDR1 LGHDT, CDR2 YNNKEL (reference sequence). V was cut by 1 base and J by 4 bases, with 2 bases left in between. In DNA, the CDR3 is TGTGCCAGCAGCCAAGTCGGAAACACCATATATTTT. It specifies CASSQVGNTIYF.

This clonotype occurred a few times. The chain carries TRBV20-1 and TRBJ2-7; 9 nucleotides align to TRBD2. CDR1 DFQATT and CDR2 SNEGSKA come from the germline V gene (reference sequence). With 3 bases clipped from V and 4 bases from J, the junction kept 13 bases outside the gene matches. CDR3 length: 16 amino acids. The DNA for the CDR3 is TGCAGTGCTAGTGCCCCGGCTAGCGGGGAAAATTACGAGCAGTACTTC. Translated, it gives CSASAPASGENYEQYF.

This clonotype was detected a few times. The chain carries TRBV2 and TRBJ2-5; the D gene is possibly TRBD1 (5 bases). There are 13 residues in the CDR3. The germline V gene encodes CDR1 SNHLY and CDR2 FYNNEI. V lost 7 bases to trimming and J lost 3 bases, with 12 bases between them. This CDR3 reads CASTSSGKETQYF. CDR3 nucleotides: TGTGCCAGCACCAGCTCAGGGAAAGAGACCCAGTACTTC.